This TCR beta chain was sequenced during a study of blood T cell repertoires in COVID-19. Germline V CDR1 and CDR2: SGHRS, YFSETQ. Between the trimmed V and J ends, which lost 0 bases and 6 bases, there was a span of 6 bases. The CDR3 runs 12 residues. Original processing notes: Scientists estimated how many nucleated cells there were by amplifying reference gene primers. Clones were read by immunoSEQ multiplex PCR, and TCRdb kept only the in-frame ones, dropping some. The V and J calls and clone size are taken from that table; D and trimming were inferred from the DNA. The sample holds some 220,000 clones, about four fifths seen once. Ten or more counts support this clone.

The rearrangement links TRBV5-1 to TRBJ1-1; no firm D call. Sequencing was done on a sample of peripheral blood. This clonotype originated in a man aged 50-60 years with acute or convalescent COVID-19. The CDR3 nucleotides read TGCGCCAGCAGCTTGGGAGGGCCTGAAGCTTTCTTT. This translates into CASSLGGPEAFF.